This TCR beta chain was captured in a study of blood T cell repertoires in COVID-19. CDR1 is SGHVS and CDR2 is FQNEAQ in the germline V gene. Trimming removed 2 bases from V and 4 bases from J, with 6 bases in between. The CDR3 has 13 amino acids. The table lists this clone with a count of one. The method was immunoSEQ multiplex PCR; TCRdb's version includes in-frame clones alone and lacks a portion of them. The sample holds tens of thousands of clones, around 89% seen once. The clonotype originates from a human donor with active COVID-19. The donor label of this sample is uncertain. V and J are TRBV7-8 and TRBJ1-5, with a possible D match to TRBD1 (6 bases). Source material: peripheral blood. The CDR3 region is CASSLQGNQPQHF. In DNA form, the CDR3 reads TGTGCCAGCAGCTTACAGGGGAATCAGCCCCAGCATTTT.